This TCR beta chain is drawn from a study of control samples from healthy donors and cancer patients. The count of this clone is one. TCRdb's table, derived via immunoSEQ multiplex PCR, lists solely in-frame clones and lacks some. Of 150,000 to 200,000 clones in the sample, just over 85% were seen once. This CDR3 has 15 residues. Per the germline V gene, CDR1 is SEHNR and CDR2 is FQNEAQ (reference sequence). V lost 5 bases to trimming and J lost 4 bases; unmatched junction nucleotides: 5. The V call is TRBV7-9, the J call TRBJ2-5; TRBD1 matches at 12 bases. The TCR originated in a man between 18 and 35 years old in good health. Sequences were obtained from blood. The CDR3 DNA is TGTGCCAGCAGCCTTGGGACAGGGGGCAGAGAGACCCAGTACTTC. Its translation is CASSLGTGGRETQYF.